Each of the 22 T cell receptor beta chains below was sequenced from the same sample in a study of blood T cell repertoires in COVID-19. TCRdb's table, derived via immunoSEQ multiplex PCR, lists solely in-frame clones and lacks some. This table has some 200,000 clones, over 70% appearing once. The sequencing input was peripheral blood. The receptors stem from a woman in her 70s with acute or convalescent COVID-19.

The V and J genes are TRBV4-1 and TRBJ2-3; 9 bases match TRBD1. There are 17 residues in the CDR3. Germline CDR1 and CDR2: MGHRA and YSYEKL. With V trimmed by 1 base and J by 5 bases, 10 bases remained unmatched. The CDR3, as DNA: TGCGCCAGCAGCCAAGGCCCCGACAGGGGGGGAGTAGATACGCAGTATTTT. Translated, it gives CASSQGPDRGGVDTQYF.

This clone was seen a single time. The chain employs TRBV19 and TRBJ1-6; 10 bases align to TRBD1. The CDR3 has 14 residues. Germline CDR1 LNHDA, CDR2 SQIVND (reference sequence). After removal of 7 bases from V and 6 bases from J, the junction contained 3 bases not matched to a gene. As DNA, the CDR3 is TGTGCCAGTACCGGGACAGGGGCTAATTCACCCCTCCACTTT. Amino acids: CASTGTGANSPLHF.

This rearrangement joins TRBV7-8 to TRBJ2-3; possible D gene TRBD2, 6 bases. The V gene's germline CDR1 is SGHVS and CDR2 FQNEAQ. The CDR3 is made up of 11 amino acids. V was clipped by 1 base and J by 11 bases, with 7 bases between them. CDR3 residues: CASSLDGGQYF. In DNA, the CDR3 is TGTGCCAGCAGCTTAGACGGGGGGCAGTATTTT.

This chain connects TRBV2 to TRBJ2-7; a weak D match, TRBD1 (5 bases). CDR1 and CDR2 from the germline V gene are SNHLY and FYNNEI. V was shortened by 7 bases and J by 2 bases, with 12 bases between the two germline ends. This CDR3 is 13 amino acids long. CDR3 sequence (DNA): TGTGCCAGCAAGTCTGCAGGGCCCTACGAGCAGTACGTC. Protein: CASKSAGPYEQYV.

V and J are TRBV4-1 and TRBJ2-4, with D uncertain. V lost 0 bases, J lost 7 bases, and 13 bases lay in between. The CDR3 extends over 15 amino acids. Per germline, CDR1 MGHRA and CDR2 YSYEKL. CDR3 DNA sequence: TGCGCCAGCAGCCAAGACATCCCGTCTAGGAACATTCAGTACTTC. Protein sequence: CASSQDIPSRNIQYF.

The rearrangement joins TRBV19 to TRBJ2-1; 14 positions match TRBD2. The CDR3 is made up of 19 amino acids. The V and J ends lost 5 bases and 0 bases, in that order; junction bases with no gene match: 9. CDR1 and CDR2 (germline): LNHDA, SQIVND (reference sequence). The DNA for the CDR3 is TGTGCCAGTAGTTCAGGACTAGCGGGGGGCCATAGCTCCTACAATGAGCAGTTCTTC. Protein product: CASSSGLAGGHSSYNEQFF.

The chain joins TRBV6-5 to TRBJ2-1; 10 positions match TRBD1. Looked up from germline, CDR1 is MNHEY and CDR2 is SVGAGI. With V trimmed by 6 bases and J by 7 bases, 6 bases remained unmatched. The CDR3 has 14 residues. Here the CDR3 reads CASSRDRGWNEQFF. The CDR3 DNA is TGTGCCAGCAGCCGGGACAGGGGTTGGAATGAGCAGTTCTTC.

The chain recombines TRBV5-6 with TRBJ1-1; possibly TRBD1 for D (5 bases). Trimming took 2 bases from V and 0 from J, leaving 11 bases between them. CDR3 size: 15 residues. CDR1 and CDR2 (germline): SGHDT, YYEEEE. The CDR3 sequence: CASSLPTALNTEAFF. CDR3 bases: TGTGCCAGCAGCTTACCGACAGCTTTGAACACTGAAGCTTTCTTT.

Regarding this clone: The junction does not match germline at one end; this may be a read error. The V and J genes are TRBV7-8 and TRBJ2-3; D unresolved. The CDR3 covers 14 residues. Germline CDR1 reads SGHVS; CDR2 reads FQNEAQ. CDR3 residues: CASSPTRSPDAQYF. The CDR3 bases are TGTGCCAGCAGCCCCACCCGATCCCCAGATGCGCAGTATTTT.

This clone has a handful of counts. The CDR3 sequence: CASSLAGGTNTEAFF. CDR3 nucleotides: TGCGCCAGCAGCTTGGCCGGAGGCACCAACACTGAAGCTTTCTTT. The V and J genes are TRBV5-1 and TRBJ1-1, with no clear D. The CDR3 runs 15 residues. Trimming took off 0 bases at V and 2 bases at J, with 11 bases between the two ends. Germline V gene lookup returns CDR1 SGHRS and CDR2 YFSETQ.

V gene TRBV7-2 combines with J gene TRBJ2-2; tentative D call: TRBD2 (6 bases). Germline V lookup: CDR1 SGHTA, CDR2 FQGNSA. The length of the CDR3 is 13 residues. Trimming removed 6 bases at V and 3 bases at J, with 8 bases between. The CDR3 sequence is CASSGGYTGELFF. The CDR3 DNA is TGTGCCAGCAGTGGGGGGTACACCGGGGAGCTGTTTTTT.

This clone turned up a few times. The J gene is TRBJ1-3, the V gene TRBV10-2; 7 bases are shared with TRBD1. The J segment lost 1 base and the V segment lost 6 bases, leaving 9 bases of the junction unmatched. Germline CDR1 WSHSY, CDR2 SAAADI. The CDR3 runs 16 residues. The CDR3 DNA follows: TGCGCCAGCAGCGACAGGGAAATAAGGTCTGGAAACACCATATATTTT. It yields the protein CASSDREIRSGNTIYF.

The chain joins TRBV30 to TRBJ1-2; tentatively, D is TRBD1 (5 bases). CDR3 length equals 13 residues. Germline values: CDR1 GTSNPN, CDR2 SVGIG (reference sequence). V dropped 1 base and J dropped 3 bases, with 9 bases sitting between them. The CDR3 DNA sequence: TGTGCCTGGAGTGAGGGGCACGACTATGGCTACACCTTC. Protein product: CAWSEGHDYGYTF.

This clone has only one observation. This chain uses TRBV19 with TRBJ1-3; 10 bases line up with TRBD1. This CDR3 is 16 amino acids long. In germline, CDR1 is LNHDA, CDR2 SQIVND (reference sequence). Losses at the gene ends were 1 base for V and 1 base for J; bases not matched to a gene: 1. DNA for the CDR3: TGTGCCAGTAGTATAGCGGGACAGGGGTCTGGAAACACCATATATTTT. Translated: CASSIAGQGSGNTIYF.

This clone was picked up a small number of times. The CDR3 nucleotides read TGTGCCAGTAGTAAGAATAAACTAGGAGCCAAAAACATTCAGTACTTC. It codes for CASSKNKLGAKNIQYF. The rearrangement uses TRBV19 and TRBJ2-4; D possibly corresponds to TRBD2 (5 bases). The germline V gene encodes CDR1 LNHDA and CDR2 SQIVND (reference sequence). The V gene lost 4 bases and the J gene lost 0 bases, with 13 bases spanning the gap. The CDR3 spans 16 residues.

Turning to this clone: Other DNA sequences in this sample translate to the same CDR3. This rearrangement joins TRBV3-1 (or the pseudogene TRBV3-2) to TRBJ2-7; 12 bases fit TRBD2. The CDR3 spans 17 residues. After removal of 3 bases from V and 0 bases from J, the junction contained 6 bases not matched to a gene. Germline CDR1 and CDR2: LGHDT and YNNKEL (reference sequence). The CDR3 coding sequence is TGTGCCAGCAGCCACCGCACTAGCGGGGGGAGCTCCTACGAGCAGTACTTC. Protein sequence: CASSHRTSGGSSYEQYF.

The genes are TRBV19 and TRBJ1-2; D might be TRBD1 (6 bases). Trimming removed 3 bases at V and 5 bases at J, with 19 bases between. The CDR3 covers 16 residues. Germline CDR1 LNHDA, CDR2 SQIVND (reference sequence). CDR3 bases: TGTGCCAGTAGTATCGGGTATCCGGGACATACATATGGCTACACCTTC. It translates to CASSIGYPGHTYGYTF.

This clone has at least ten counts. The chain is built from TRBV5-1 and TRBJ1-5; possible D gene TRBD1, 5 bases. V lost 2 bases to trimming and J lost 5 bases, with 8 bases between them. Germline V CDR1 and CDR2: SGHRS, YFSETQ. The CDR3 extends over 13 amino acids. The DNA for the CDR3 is TGCGCCAGCAGCTTCTCGGGGGATCAGCCCCAGCATTTT. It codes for CASSFSGDQPQHF.

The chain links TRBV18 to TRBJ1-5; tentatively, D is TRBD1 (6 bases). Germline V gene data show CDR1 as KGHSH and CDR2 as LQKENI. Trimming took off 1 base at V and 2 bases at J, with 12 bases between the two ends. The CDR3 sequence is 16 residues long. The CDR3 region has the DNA TGTGCCAGCTCACCACAGGGGGGGGTTGGCAATCAGCCCCAGCATTTT. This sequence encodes CASSPQGGVGNQPQHF. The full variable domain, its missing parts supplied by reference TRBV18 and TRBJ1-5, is NAGVMQNPRHLVRRRGQEARLRCSPMKGHSHVYWYRQLPEEGLKFMVYLQKENIIDESGMPKERFSAEFPKEGPSILRIQQVVRGDSAAYFCASSPQGGVGNQPQHFGDGTRLSIL.

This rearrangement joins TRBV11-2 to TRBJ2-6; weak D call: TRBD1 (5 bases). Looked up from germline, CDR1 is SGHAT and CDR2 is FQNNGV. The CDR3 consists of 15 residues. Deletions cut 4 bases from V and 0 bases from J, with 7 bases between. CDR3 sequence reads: CASSWTRSGANVLTF. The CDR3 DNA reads TGTGCCAGCAGCTGGACACGCTCTGGGGCCAACGTCCTGACTTTC.

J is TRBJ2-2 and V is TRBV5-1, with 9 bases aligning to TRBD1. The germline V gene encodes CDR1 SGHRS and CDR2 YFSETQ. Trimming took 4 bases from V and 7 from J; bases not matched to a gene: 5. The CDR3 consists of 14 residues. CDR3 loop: CASSPGQGYGELFF. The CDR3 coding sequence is TGCGCCAGCAGCCCGGGACAGGGTTACGGGGAGCTGTTTTTT.

CDR3 residues: CSVVGPGTDQETQYF. In DNA form, the CDR3 reads TGCAGCGTTGTGGGGCCTGGGACAGACCAAGAGACCCAGTACTTC. V and J are TRBV29-1 and TRBJ2-5, with 7 bases matching TRBD1. The germline V gene has CDR1 SQVTM and CDR2 ANQGSEA. Losses at the gene ends were 4 bases for V and 0 bases for J; bases not matched to a gene: 8. This CDR3 has 15 residues.